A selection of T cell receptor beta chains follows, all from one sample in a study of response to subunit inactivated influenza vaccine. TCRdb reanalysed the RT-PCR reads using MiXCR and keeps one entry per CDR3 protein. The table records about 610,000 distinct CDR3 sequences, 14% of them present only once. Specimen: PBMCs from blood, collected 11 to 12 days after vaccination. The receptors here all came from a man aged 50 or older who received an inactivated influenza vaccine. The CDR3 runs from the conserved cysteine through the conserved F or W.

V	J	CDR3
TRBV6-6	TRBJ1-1	CASSWGDSEAFF
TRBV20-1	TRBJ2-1	CSARVRTASSYNEQFF
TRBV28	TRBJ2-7	CASSMTDNEQYF
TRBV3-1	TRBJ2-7	CASSQRQGYYEQYF
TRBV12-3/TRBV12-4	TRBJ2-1	CASSFGGMSYNEQFF
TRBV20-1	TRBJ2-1	CSAHSLAEPEQFF
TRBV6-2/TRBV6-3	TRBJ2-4	CASSYSAPDRVLIRGNIQYF
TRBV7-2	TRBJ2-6	CASSLVAGGVTGANVLTF
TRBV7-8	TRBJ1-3	CASSKGQLGNTIYF
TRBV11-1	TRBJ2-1	CASSLAWSSGGAVNEQFF
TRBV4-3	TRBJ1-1	CASRPSYGQPNTEAFF
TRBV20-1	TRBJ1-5	CSAIRGGGNQPQHF
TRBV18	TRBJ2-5	CASSPLDRSQGTETQYF
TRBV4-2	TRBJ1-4	CASSQDQGSTNEKLFF
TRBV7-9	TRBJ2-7	CASSRLQAQYF
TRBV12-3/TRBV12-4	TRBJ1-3	CASSLGQSDTIYF
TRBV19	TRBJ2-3	CASSIGRRVVDTQYF
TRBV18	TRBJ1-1	CASSPGTANTEAFF
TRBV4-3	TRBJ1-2	CASSHNRVADGYTF
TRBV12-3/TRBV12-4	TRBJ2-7	CADIQVIAAPSSYEQYF
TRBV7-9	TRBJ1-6	CASSLGMALHF
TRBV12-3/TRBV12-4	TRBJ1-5	CASSFGGRISYQPQHF
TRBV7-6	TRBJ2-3	CASSSLGGTDTQYF
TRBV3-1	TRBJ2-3	CASSQAQGLAGGLTDTQYF
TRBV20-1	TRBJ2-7	CSALPSGKVYEQYF
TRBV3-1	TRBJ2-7	CASSQAGTGWRYEQYF
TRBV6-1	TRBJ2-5	CASSGLRANQETQYF
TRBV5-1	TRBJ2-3	CASSLEGRGDTQYF
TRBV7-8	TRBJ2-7	CASSLGGGQNYEQYF
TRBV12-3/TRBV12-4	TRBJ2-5	CASSLLSGRQETQYF
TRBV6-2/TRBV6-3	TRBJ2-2	CASSPRPGLAGTPHLGTGELFF
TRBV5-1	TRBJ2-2	CASSLLDRNTGELFF
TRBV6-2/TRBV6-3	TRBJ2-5	CASSYPGLAGEETQYF
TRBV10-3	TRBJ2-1	CAISDQGARDEQFF
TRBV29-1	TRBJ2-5	CSVGTQEETQYF
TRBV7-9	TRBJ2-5	CASSLKGTSQETQYF
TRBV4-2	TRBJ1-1	CASSLLQLTGTEAFF
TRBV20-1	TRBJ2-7	CSARGVTGRISYEQYF
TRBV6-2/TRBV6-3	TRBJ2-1	CASSTQKGYYNEQFF
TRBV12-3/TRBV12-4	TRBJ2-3	CASSFGLAFTDTQYF
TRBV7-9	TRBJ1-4	CASSLVGEEKLFF
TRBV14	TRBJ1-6	CASSHWTMGSPLHF
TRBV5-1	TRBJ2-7	CASSLTTSDQHTYEQYF
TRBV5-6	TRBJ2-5	CASSSRFETQYF
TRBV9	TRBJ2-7	CASSVEASGFVYEQYF
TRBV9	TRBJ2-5	CASNKRSGRGETQYF
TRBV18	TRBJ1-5	CASSPTGFGNQPQHF
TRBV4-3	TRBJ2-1	CASSQGPTARNEQFF
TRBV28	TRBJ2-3	CASSSVADSSTDTQYF